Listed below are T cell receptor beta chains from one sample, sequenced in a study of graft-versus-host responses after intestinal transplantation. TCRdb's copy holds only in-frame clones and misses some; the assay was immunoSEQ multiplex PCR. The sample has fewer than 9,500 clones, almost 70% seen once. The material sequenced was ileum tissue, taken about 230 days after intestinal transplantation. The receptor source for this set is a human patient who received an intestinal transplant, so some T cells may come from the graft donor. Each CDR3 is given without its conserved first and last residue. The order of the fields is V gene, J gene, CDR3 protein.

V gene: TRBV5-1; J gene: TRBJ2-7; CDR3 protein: ASSPRSGQEKTYEQY
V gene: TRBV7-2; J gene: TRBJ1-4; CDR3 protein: ASSRMDGNYEKLF
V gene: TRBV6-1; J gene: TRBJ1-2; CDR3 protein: AISESGQGKGGGGCT
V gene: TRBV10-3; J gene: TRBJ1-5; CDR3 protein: AISEPGTNQPQH
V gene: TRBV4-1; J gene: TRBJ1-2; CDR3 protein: ASSQDLSDGYT
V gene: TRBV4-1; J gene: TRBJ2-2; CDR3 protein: ASSQVVIDRDNTGELF
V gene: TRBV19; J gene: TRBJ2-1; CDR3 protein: AISGGLHNEQF
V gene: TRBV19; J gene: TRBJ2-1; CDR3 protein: ASSIGRVSEQF
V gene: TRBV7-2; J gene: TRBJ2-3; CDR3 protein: ASSFSAGTGTQY
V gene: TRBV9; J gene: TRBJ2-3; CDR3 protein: ASTSGGRDTQY
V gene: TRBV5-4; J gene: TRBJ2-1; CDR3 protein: ASVRAGGNEQF
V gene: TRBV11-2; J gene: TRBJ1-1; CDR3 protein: ASSPQGGTEAF
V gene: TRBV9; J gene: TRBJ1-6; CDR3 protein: ASSVDQGSSYNSPLH
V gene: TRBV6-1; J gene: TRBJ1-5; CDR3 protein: ASSRGTGSNQPQH
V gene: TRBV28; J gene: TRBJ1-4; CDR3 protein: ASSPPRQLGEKLF
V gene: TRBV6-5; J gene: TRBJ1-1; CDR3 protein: ASSPDRTEAF
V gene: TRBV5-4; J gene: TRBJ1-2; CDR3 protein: ASSSDRVTNYGYT
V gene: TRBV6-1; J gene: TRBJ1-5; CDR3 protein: ASSDRVGPRNQPQH
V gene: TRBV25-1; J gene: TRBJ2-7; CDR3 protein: ASSEQRGQLYEQY
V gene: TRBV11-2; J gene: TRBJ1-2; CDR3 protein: ASSLVGTAYGYGYT
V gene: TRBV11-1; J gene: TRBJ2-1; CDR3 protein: ASSLVGSAPNEQF
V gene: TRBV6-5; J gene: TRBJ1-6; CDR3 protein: ASSSREQGNSPLH
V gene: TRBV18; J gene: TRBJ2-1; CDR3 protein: ASSPLSGGAPYNEQF
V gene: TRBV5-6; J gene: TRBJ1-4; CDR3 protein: ASSLQNNEKLF
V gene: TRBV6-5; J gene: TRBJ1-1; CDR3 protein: ASSLGGENTEAF
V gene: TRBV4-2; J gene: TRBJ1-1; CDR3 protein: ASSQGDRGEAF
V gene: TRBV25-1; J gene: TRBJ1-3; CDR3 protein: ASSPPGTGAGNTIY
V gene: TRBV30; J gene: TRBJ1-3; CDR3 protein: AGHTGVGNTIY
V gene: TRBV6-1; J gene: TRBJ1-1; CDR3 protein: ASSFFGQGGTEAF
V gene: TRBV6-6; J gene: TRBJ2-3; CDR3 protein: ASSWGQGTDTQY
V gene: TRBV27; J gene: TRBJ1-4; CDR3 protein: ASSFLPGVGKLF
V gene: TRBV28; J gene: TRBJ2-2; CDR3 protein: ASSLLDRDTGELF
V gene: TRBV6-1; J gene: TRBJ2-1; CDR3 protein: ASSEGWDRTDNEQF
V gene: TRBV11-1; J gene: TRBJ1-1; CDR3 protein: ASNKPGPMNTEAF